This TCR beta chain was recorded in a study of shared clonotypes between healthy human individuals. Turning to the study itself: Three CD4 naive, three CD4 memory, two CD8 naive and one CD8 memory plate were used per donor.

Splitting of each subset's genomic DNA was done evenly across several immunoSEQ plates. Authors' processing steps: ImmunoSEQ gave junction-only sequences without quality scores, so filtering differed. Only in-frame clones appear in the TCRdb table, and some are missing; sequencing was by immunoSEQ multiplex PCR. V and J calls and clone size come straight from that table; D and trimming were deduced from the DNA. The sample includes millions of clones, roughly 94% of them seen just once. Germline V gene sequence: CDR1 KGHSH, CDR2 LQKENI. Trimming left V 2 bases short and J 4 bases short, with 8 bases between. The CDR3 is made up of 14 amino acids. A word on this clone: Its antigen is not identified.

Findings and caveats of the study: Non-shared clonotypes had lower generation probabilities than clonotypes shared by all four sorted-subset donors.

The chain recombines TRBV18 with TRBJ2-2; D call uncertain. The sequenced material came from naive CD4+ T cells sorted from blood. Subset noted: CD45RA+ positively selected. The clonotype originates from a man in his late teens or twenties in good health. The DNA of the CDR3 is TGTGCCAGCTCACCAGGCGTTTCCACCGGGGAGCTGTTTTTT. Translating it yields CASSPGVSTGELFF.